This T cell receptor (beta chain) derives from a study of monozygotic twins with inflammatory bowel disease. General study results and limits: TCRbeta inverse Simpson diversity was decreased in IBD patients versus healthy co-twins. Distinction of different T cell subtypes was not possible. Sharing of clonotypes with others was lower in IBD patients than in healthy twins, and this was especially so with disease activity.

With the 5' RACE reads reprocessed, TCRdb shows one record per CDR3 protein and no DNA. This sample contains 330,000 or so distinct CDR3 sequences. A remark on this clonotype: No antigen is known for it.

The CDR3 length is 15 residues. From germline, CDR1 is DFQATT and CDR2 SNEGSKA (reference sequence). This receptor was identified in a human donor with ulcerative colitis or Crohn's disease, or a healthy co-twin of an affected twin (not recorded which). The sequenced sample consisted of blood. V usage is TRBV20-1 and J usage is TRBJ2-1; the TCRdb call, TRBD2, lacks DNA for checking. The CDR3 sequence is CSASTSGRAGGEQFF.